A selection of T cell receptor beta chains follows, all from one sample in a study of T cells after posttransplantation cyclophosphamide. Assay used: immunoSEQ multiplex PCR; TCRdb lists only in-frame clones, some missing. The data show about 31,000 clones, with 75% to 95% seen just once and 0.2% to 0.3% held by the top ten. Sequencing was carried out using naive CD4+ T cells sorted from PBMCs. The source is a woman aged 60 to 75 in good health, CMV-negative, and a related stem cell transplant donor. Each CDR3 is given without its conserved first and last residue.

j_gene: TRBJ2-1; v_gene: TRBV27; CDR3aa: ASSFRTTDYNEQF
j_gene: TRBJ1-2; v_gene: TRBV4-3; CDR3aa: ASSQEVGDYGYT
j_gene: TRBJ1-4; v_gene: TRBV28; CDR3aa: ASSLNRVLRTNEKLF
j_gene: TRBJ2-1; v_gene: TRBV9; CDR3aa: ASTRQGLSYNEQF
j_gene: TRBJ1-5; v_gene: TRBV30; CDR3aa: AWSALTGIGQPQH
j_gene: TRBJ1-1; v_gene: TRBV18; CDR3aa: ASSLREGGMNTEAF
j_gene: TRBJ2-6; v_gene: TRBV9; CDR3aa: ASSAWGGGANVLT
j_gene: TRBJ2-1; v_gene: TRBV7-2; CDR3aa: ASSLGGGAWEQF
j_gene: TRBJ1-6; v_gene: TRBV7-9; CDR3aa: ASMSRDLSSYNSPLH
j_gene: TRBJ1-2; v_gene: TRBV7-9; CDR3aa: ASSLRTGYGYT
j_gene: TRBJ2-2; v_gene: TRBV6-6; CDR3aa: ASKVDRTANTGELF
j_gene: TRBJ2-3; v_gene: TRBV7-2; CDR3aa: ASSLGLAGRDTQY
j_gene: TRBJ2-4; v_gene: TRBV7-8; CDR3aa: ASSLGRNIQY
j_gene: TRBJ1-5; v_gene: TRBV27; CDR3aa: ASSLRQGARQPQH
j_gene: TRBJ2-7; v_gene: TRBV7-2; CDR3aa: ASSRDLRTEQY
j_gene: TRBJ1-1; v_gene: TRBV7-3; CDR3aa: ASSLNRNTEAF
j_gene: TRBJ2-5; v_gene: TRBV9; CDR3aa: ASSVAIEETQY
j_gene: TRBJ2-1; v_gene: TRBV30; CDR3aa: AWTGESRKQF
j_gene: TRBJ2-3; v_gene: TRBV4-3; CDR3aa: ASSQETPRAYTDTQY
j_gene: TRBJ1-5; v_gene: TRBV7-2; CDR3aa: DPRTAFYSNQPQH
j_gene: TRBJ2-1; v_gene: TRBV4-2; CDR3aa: ASSQESPRLADYNEQF
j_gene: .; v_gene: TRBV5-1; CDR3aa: ASSPNRGYEQY
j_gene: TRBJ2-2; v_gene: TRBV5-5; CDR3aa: ASSLETGTPGELF
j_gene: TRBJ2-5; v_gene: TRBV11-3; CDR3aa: ASSFRQEETQY
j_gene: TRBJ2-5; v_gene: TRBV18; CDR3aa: ASSPRTSGGPQETQY
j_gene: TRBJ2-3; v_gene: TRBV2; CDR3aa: ASSSFSGSDTQY
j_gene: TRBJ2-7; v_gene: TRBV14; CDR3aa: ASSQSLHRGREEQY
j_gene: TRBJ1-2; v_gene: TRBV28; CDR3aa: ASTSGQGPYGYT
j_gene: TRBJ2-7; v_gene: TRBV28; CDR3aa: ASSFVAGGIEQY
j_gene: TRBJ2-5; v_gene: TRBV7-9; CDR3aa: ASSRSGVGRKEETQY
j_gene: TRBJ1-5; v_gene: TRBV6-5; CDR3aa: ASSYSAGSNQPQH
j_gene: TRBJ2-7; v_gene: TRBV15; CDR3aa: ATSRGGSGRNEQY
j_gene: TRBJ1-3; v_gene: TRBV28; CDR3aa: ASSLAGQNSGNTIY
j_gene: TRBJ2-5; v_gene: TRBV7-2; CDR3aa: ASSLALGGGLETQY
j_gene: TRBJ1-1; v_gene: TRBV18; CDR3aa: ASSPRTGGRDTEAF
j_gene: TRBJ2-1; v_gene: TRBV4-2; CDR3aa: ASSLRTSGYNEQF
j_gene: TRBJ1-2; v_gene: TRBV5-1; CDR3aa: ASNSQGANYGYT
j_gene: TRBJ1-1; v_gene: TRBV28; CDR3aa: ASSLSRYEAF
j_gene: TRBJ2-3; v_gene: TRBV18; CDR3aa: ASSPRQGTADTQY
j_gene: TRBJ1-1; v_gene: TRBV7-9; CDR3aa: ASSYSGAVGNTEAF
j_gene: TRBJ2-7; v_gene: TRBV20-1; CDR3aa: SARGQGEQY
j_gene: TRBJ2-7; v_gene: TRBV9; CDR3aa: ASSPGTGSYEQY
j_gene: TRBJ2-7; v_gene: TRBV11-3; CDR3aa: ASSRTGTVSYEQY
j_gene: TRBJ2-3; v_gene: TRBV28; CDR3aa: ASSFGGAQDTDTQY
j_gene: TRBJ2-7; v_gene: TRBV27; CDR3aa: ANRPSGCPYEQY
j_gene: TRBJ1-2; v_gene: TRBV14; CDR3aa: ASSQDPGTGLFFGYT
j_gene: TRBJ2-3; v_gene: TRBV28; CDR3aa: ASSLPGSAADTQY
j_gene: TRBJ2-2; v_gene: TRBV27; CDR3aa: ASSLSRGLTGELF
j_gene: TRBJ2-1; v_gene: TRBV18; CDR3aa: ASSLGLAEDEQF
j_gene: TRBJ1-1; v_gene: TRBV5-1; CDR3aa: ASKSGPVVRTEAF
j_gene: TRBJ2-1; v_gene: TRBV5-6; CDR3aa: ASSLRTSGGDLKNEQF
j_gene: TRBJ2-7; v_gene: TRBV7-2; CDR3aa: ASSQRTSGGSYEQY
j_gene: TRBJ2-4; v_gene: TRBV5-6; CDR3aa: ASTLQVAKNIQY
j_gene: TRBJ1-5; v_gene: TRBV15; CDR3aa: ATSRDRGANQPQH
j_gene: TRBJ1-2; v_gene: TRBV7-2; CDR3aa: ASSSRAGTENGYT
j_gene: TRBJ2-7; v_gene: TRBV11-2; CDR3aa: ASSLEDGSYEQY